These T cell receptor beta chains were read from a single sample in a study of blood T cell repertoires in COVID-19. Assay: immunoSEQ multiplex PCR; the TCRdb copy retains only in-frame clones and omits some. The sample lists 150,000 to 200,000 clones, over 75% occurring once. Material for sequencing was peripheral blood. The receptors were sampled from a woman of 80 years or more with active or convalescent COVID-19. CDR3s include the opening cysteine and the closing phenylalanine or tryptophan. The D gene is left open where the match is weak. Size tells how often a clone was seen (once, few, many) or the class of an expanded clone, and some rows leave it out.

D,size,V,J,CDR3,DNA
.,.,TRBV3-1/TRBV3-2,TRBJ2-2,CASSQVAGKLFF,TGTGCCAGCAGCCAAGTGGCAGGGAAGCTGTTTTTT
.,.,TRBV4-2,TRBJ2-3,CASSQVGDTQYF,TGTGCCAGCAGCCAAGTCGGAGATACGCAGTATTTT
TRBD2,.,TRBV6-5,TRBJ2-2,CASIRGGNTGELFF,TGTGCCAGCATCCGGGGGGGGAACACCGGGGAGCTGTTTTTT
TRBD1,.,TRBV6-6,TRBJ1-6,CASSPGQGASPLHF,TGTGCCAGCAGTCCCGGACAGGGGGCTTCACCCCTCCACTTT
TRBD1,.,TRBV9,TRBJ1-5,CASSVEGTGNQPQHF,TGTGCCAGCAGCGTAGAGGGGACAGGAAATCAGCCCCAGCATTTT
.,.,TRBV7-9,TRBJ1-2,CASSLVGGTDGYTF,TGTGCCAGCAGCTTAGTGGGAGGGACCGATGGCTACACCTTC
TRBD1,.,TRBV6-2/TRBV6-3,TRBJ1-1,CASSYEVGTGDEGTEAFF,TGTGCCAGCAGTTACGAGGTGGGGACAGGGGACGAAGGAACTGAAGCTTTCTTT
TRBD1,.,TRBV2,TRBJ1-2,CASHRGDYGYTF,TGTGCCAGCCACAGGGGGGACTATGGCTACACCTTC
TRBD2,.,TRBV19,TRBJ2-7,CASSTLGDGGNSEQYF,TGTGCCAGTAGTACGTTGGGGGACGGGGGGAACTCCGAGCAGTACTTC
.,.,TRBV20-1,TRBJ1-1,CSASRGVSKNTEAFF,TGCAGTGCTAGTCGGGGGGTGTCAAAGAACACTGAAGCTTTCTTT
.,.,TRBV18,TRBJ1-5,CASSPGGARNQPQHF,TGTGCCAGCTCACCAGGGGGGGCTCGGAATCAGCCCCAGCATTTT
TRBD2,.,TRBV5-1,TRBJ2-1,CASKIGDYDEQFF,TGCGCCAGCAAAATTGGGGACTACGATGAGCAGTTCTTC
TRBD2,.,TRBV19,TRBJ2-3,CASSSPSGGVVDTQYF,TGTGCCAGTAGTTCCCCTAGCGGGGGGGTAGTAGATACGCAGTATTTT
.,.,TRBV7-9,TRBJ1-5,CASSRDYSNQPQHF,TGTGCCAGCAGCCGCGATTATAGCAATCAGCCCCAGCATTTT
.,few,TRBV5-1,TRBJ1-1,CASSDQGLNTEAFF,TGCGCCAGCAGCGATCAGGGTTTGAACACTGAAGCTTTCTTT
TRBD1,.,TRBV9,TRBJ1-2,CASSAPIQGYGYTF,TGTGCCAGCAGCGCTCCCATACAGGGGTATGGCTACACCTTC
.,.,TRBV7-6,TRBJ1-3,CASSPGGDLGNTIYF,TGTGCCAGCAGCCCTGGAGGGGATCTCGGAAACACCATATATTTT
TRBD2,.,TRBV6-5,TRBJ2-2,CASSYLTSGGTGELFF,TGTGCCAGCAGTTACTTGACTAGCGGGGGGACCGGGGAGCTGTTTTTT
TRBD1,.,TRBV5-4,TRBJ1-2,CASSSPGTASYGYTF,TGTGCCAGCAGCTCCCCGGGGACAGCCTCCTATGGCTACACCTTC
TRBD1,.,TRBV10-3,TRBJ1-2,CAISATRDSNYGYTF,TGTGCCATCAGTGCTACCCGGGACAGTAACTATGGCTACACCTTC
.,.,TRBV2,TRBJ2-3,CASGQTSADTQYF,TGTGCCAGCGGCCAGACTAGTGCAGATACGCAGTATTTT
.,.,TRBV19,TRBJ1-5,CASSTNPDQPQHF,TGTGCCAGTAGCACCAATCCGGATCAGCCCCAGCATTTT
TRBD1,.,TRBV11-2,TRBJ1-2,CASSLDSGTGVYGYTF,TGTGCCAGCAGCTTGGACTCCGGGACAGGGGTCTATGGCTACACCTTC
.,few,TRBV5-5,TRBJ1-2,CASSWNQQYPYGYTF,TGTGCCAGCAGCTGGAACCAACAGTATCCCTATGGCTACACCTTC
TRBD2,.,TRBV6-5,TRBJ2-1,CASSRPSGGNEQFF,TGTGCCAGCAGTCGACCGAGCGGGGGCAATGAGCAGTTCTTC
TRBD2,.,TRBV4-2,TRBJ2-1,CASSQDRLAGNEQFF,TGTGCCAGCAGCCAAGACCGACTAGCCGGCAATGAGCAGTTCTTC
.,.,TRBV5-4,TRBJ1-1,CASSLETYEAFF,TGTGCCAGCAGCTTGGAGACATATGAAGCTTTCTTT
.,few,TRBV6-5,TRBJ1-6,CASSTTRDSPLHF,TGTGCCAGCAGTACTACCAGGGATTCACCCCTCCACTTT
.,.,TRBV15,TRBJ2-2,CATSRALSGGELFF,TGTGCCACCAGCAGAGCGTTGAGTGGCGGGGAGCTGTTTTTT
TRBD1,.,TRBV5-1,TRBJ1-5,CASSLAGQGGQPQHF,TGCGCCAGCAGCTTGGCGGGACAGGGCGGGCAGCCCCAGCATTTT
TRBD2,.,TRBV5-1,TRBJ2-3,CASSLGGLATDTQYF,TGCGCCAGCAGCTTGGGGGGACTAGCCACAGATACGCAGTATTTT
TRBD1,few,TRBV28,TRBJ1-4,CASSLADRVNEKLFF,TGTGCCAGCAGTCTGGCGGACAGGGTAAATGAAAAACTGTTTTTT
.,.,TRBV19,TRBJ1-2,CASSNFWGADGYTF,TGTGCCAGTAGTAATTTCTGGGGCGCTGACGGCTACACCTTC
.,many,TRBV27,TRBJ1-4,CASSGLRSGNEKLFF,TGTGCCAGCAGCGGACTCAGGTCCGGTAATGAAAAACTGTTTTTT
.,.,TRBV5-1,TRBJ1-2,CASSWDTGGANYGYTF,TGCGCCAGCAGCTGGGACACCGGCGGAGCTAACTATGGCTACACCTTC
TRBD2,.,TRBV7-2,TRBJ2-1,CASSLGRGGKEQFF,TGTGCCAGCAGCTTAGGGCGGGGGGGGAAGGAGCAGTTCTTC
.,.,TRBV11-2,TRBJ1-2,CASSLEGPSLDGYTF,TGTGCCAGCAGCTTAGAAGGACCTAGCCTTGATGGCTACACCTTC
TRBD1,.,TRBV2,TRBJ1-3,CASSELLGQGSFGNTIYF,TGTGCCAGCAGTGAACTCCTGGGACAGGGTTCCTTTGGAAACACCATATATTTT
.,.,TRBV30,TRBJ1-5,CAWTGSRNQPQHF,TGTGCCTGGACCGGTAGCCGCAATCAGCCCCAGCATTTT
.,.,TRBV25-1,TRBJ1-6,CASSGQGNNSPLHF,TGTGCCAGCAGTGGGCAGGGGAATAATTCACCCCTCCACTTT
TRBD1,.,TRBV7-9,TRBJ2-5,CASRPTGTETQYF,TGTGCCAGCAGGCCGACAGGGACAGAGACCCAGTACTTC
TRBD2,.,TRBV5-1,TRBJ2-2,CASSLSGGAYTGELFF,TGCGCCAGCAGCTTGAGCGGGGGGGCCTACACCGGGGAGCTGTTTTTT